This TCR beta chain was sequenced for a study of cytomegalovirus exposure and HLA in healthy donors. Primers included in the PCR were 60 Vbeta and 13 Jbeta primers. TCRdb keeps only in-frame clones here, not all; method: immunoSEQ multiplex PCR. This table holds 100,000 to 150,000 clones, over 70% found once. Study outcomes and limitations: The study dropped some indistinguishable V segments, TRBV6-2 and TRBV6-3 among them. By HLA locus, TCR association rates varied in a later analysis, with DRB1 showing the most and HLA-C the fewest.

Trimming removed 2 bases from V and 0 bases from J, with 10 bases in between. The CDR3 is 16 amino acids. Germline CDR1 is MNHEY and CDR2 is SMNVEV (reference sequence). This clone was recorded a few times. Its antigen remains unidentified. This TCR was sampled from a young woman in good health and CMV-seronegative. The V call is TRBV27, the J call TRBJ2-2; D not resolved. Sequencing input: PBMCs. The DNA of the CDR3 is TGTGCCAGCAGTTTAATACAGTTCGCGAACACCGGGGAGCTGTTTTTT. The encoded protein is CASSLIQFANTGELFF.